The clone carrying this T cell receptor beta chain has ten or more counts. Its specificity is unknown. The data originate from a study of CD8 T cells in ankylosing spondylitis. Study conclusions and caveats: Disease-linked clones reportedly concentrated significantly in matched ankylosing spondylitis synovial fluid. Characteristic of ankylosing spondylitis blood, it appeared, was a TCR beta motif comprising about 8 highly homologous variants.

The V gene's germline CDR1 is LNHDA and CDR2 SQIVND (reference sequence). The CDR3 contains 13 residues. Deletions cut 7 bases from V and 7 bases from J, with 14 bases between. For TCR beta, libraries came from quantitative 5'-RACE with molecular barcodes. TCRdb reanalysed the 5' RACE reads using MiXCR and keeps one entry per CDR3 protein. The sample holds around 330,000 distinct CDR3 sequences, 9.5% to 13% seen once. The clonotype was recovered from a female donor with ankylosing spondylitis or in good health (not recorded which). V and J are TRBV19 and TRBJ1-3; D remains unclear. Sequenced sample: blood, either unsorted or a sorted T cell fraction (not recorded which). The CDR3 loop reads CASTVNPGNTIYF. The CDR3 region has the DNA TGTGCCAGTACCGTAAACCCCGGGAACACCATATATTTT.